The rows below give T cell receptor beta chains drawn from one sample of a study of blood T cell repertoires in COVID-19. TCRdb keeps only in-frame clones here, not all; method: immunoSEQ multiplex PCR. The sample holds about 74,000 clones; 80% to 90% are singletons and the top ten take around 35%. Sequenced material: peripheral blood. The receptors originated from a man in his 70s with acute or convalescent COVID-19. The CDR3 runs from the conserved cysteine through the conserved F or W. A D gene is named only where the DNA matches it firmly. Where a row states a size, it is once, few, many or the class of an expanded clone; other rows omit it.

cdr3_aa cdr3_nt v_call clone_size j_call d_call
CASSPPQITNEKLFF TGTGCCAGCAGTCCACCCCAGATAACTAATGAAAAACTGTTTTTT TRBV6-5 NA TRBJ1-4 NA
CASSPQEGRTDTQYF TGCGCCAGCAGCCCCCAGGAGGGGCGCACAGATACGCAGTATTTT TRBV5-1 NA TRBJ2-3 NA
CASSLRAGYGYTF TGTGCCAGCAGTCTGCGCGCCGGCTATGGCTACACCTTC TRBV28 NA TRBJ1-2 NA
CASIPSGRAREQFF TGTGCCAGCATCCCCAGCGGGAGGGCCCGGGAGCAGTTCTTC TRBV2 NA TRBJ2-1 TRBD2
CASSHRDSPLHF TGTGCCAGTAGTCATCGGGATTCACCCCTCCACTTT TRBV19 NA TRBJ1-6 NA
CATSRVAGSEGEQFF TGTGCCACCAGCAGAGTGGCAGGGTCTGAAGGTGAGCAGTTCTTC TRBV15 once TRBJ2-1 NA
CASSRGQGSSPLHF TGTGCCAGCAGCCGTGGACAGGGCTCTTCACCCCTCCACTTT TRBV14 NA TRBJ1-6 TRBD1
CASSRDRMNTGELFF TGTGCCAGTAGTAGGGACAGGATGAACACCGGGGAGCTGTTTTTT TRBV19 NA TRBJ2-2 TRBD1
CASISGQGRPNQPQHF TGTGCCAGTATCTCCGGACAGGGAAGGCCCAATCAGCCCCAGCATTTT TRBV19 NA TRBJ1-5 TRBD1
CASSLSWGGTDTQYF TGTGCCAGCAGCCTTAGCTGGGGGGGGACAGATACGCAGTATTTT TRBV5-5 NA TRBJ2-3 TRBD2
CAWSLPLAGGEQYF TGTGCCTGGAGCCTTCCCCTAGCGGGAGGCGAGCAGTACTTC TRBV30 NA TRBJ2-7 TRBD2
CASSPRTGLGDEQYF TGTGCCAGCAGCCCCCGGACAGGGTTAGGGGACGAGCAGTACTTC TRBV7-9 NA TRBJ2-7 TRBD1
CASSPRDRGSETQYF TGTGCCAGCAGCCCCAGGGACAGGGGGTCAGAGACCCAGTACTTC TRBV7-3 NA TRBJ2-5 TRBD1
CASSTSRLETQYF TGTGCCAGCTCAACATCCAGGTTGGAGACCCAGTACTTC TRBV18 NA TRBJ2-5 NA
CSASPIRPGENSPLHF TGCAGTGCTAGTCCTATACGCCCAGGGGAGAATTCACCCCTCCACTTT TRBV20-1 few TRBJ1-6 NA
CASSPRGGGNSYEQYF TGTGCCAGCAGCCCCAGGGGCGGTGGCAACTCCTACGAGCAGTACTTC TRBV11-2 NA TRBJ2-7 NA